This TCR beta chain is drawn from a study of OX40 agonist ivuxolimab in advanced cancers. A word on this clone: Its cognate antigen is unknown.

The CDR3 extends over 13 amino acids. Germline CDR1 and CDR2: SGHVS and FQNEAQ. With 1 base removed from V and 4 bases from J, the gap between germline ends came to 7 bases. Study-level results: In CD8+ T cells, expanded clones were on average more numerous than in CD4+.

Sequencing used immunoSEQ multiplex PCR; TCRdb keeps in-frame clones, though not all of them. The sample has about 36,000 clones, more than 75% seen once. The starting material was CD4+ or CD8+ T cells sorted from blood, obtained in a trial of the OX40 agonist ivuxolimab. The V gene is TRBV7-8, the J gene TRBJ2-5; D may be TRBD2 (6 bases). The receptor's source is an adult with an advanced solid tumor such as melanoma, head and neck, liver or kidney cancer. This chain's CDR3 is CASSLVEGETQYF. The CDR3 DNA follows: TGTGCCAGCAGCTTAGTGGAGGGAGAGACCCAGTACTTC.